Each of the 17 T cell receptor beta chains below was sequenced from the same sample in a study of metastatic and nonmetastatic thyroid tumors. MiXCR reprocessed the PCR reads for TCRdb. The data contain approximately 82,000 clones, about an eighth of them singletons. Thyroid surgery was performed in patients who had received no treatment beforehand. Sequenced sample: tumor tissue. These receptor sequences come from a female donor with papillary thyroid cancer or a benign thyroid nodule (not recorded which). Some clones in this sample may be carry-over from other donors' samples.

This clone was seen only a few times. A much more abundant neighbour one base away suggests this may be a read error. Other DNA sequences from this sample encode an identical CDR3 as well. The chain has TRBV28 and TRBJ2-7; 7 nucleotides line up with TRBD1. This CDR3 is 15 amino acids long. Germline CDR1 and CDR2: MDHEN and SYDVKM. The V and J ends lost 4 bases and 4 bases, in that order; junction bases with no gene match: 10. CDR3 loop: CASSSLRDSSYEQYF. The CDR3 nucleotides are TGTGCCAGCAGTTCTCTCCGGGACAGCTCTTACGAGCAGTACTTC.

This clone was counted many times. DNA for the CDR3: TGTGCCAGCAGCTTATCCCCGAGCACTGAAGCTTTCTTT. Residues: CASSLSPSTEAFF. The chain has TRBV7-3 and TRBJ1-1; D uncertain. The V and J ends lost 2 bases and 4 bases respectively, with 8 bases between them. The CDR3 is made up of 13 amino acids. The germline V gene encodes CDR1 SGHTA and CDR2 FQGTGA.

The gene calls are TRBV7-8 and TRBJ2-3; D is unclear. The CDR3 length is 13 residues. V lost 2 bases, J lost 3 bases, and 6 bases lay in between. CDR1 and CDR2 (germline): SGHVS, FQNEAQ. CDR3 in DNA: TGTGCCAGCAGCTTACAACAAACAGATACGCAGTATTTT. It translates to CASSLQQTDTQYF.

This clone came up many times. This chain joins TRBV20-1 and TRBJ2-5; the match to TRBD2 covers 10 bases. CDR3 length: 16 residues. Germline assignment: CDR1 DFQATT and CDR2 SNEGSKA (reference sequence). V gave up 0 bases and J gave up 2 bases; unmatched junction bases: 6. The CDR3 sequence is CSARDGGLARQETQYF. The CDR3 bases are TGCAGTGCTAGAGATGGGGGACTAGCGAGACAAGAGACCCAGTACTTC.

This clone was found many times. The J gene is TRBJ2-5, the V gene TRBV5-1; 8 bases line up with TRBD2. Germline assignment: CDR1 SGHRS and CDR2 YFSETQ. V gave up 3 bases and J gave up 4 bases; unmatched junction bases: 5. The CDR3 sequence is 14 residues long. This CDR3 reads CASSSGLARETQYF. CDR3 nucleotides: TGCGCCAGCAGCTCCGGACTAGCCCGAGAGACCCAGTACTTC.

This clone was recorded at least ten times. Other DNA sequences in the sample encode the same CDR3. CDR3 region: CSARDPSSRMNTEAFF. CDR3 DNA sequence: TGCAGTGCTAGAGATCCGAGTTCCCGAATGAACACTGAAGCTTTCTTT. The V call is TRBV20-1, the J call TRBJ1-1; D gene uncertain. The CDR3 is made up of 16 amino acids. Germline V CDR1 and CDR2: DFQATT, SNEGSKA (reference sequence). Trimming stripped 0 bases from V and 0 bases from J, with 14 bases between.

Many counts were recorded for this clone. In DNA, the CDR3 is TGTGCCAGCAGCCCGGGACTGGCCCCCTACGAGCAGTACTTC. Amino acids: CASSPGLAPYEQYF. The chain uses TRBV3-1 and TRBJ2-7; weak D call: TRBD2 (6 bases). The germline CDR1 and CDR2 sequences are LGHDT and YNNKEL (reference sequence). The CDR3 extends over 14 amino acids. Trimming stripped 4 bases from V and 2 bases from J, with 12 bases between.

This clone was recorded many times. V and J are TRBV6-1 and TRBJ2-5; the D gene could be TRBD1 or TRBD2 (7 bases each). The CDR3 sequence is 15 residues long. The germline V and J ends were trimmed by 7 bases and 4 bases, with 19 bases remaining between them. Germline CDR1 MNHNS, CDR2 SASEGT. This CDR3 reads CASTKLGRGGETQYF. The CDR3 bases are TGTGCCAGCACCAAACTGGGCAGGGGGGGAGAGACCCAGTACTTC.

There are a few counts of this clone. At one end the junction does not follow the germline gene, possibly because of a read error. This sequence joins TRBV6-1 and TRBJ2-3, with 12 bases that match TRBD2. This CDR3 has 17 amino acids. Germline V lookup: CDR1 MNHNS, CDR2 SASEGT. CDR3 sequence: CASSELAGGVSTDTRYF. The CDR3 coding sequence is TGTGCCAGCAGTGAACTAGCGGGAGGGGTGTCCACAGATACGCGGTATTTT.

To note about this clone: A single base separates this from a much larger clone, so it may be a read error. Here the CDR3 reads CASSSQPGHDLTDTQYF. CDR3 in DNA: TGTGCCAGCAGCAGCCAGCCGGGACATGACCTCACAGATACGCAGTATTTT. The chain is built from TRBV11-1 and TRBJ2-3; perhaps TRBD1 as D (6 bases). Germline CDR1 SGHAT, CDR2 FQDESV (reference sequence). This CDR3 comprises 17 residues. V lost 5 bases to trimming and J lost 2 bases, with 20 bases between them. Supplemented by reference TRBV11-1 and TRBJ2-3, the full variable domain reads EAEVAQSPRYKITEKSQAVAFWCDPISGHATLYWYRQILGQGPELLVQFQDESVVDDSQLPKDRFSAERLKGVDSTLKIQPAELGDSAMYLCASSSQPGHDLTDTQYFGPGTRLTVL.

This clone was seen a handful of times. V is TRBV5-8 and J is TRBJ2-3, with 10 nucleotides matching TRBD1. Germline loops: CDR1 SGHTS, CDR2 YDEGEE. The CDR3 has 15 amino acids. J lost 5 bases, V lost 4 bases, and 7 bases had no gene match. The CDR3 loop reads CASSGPGQGKDTQYF. The DNA of the CDR3 is TGTGCCAGCAGCGGCCCGGGACAGGGGAAAGATACGCAGTATTTT.

This clone has a handful of counts. Since a much larger clone is just one base distant, this may be a read error. J is TRBJ2-7 and V is TRBV6-1; the match to TRBD1 covers 10 bases. The CDR3 runs 14 residues. CDR1 and CDR2 (germline): MNHNS, SASEGT. With V trimmed by 7 bases and J by 2 bases, 5 bases remained unmatched. The CDR3 loop reads CASIQTGGAYEQYF. The DNA for the CDR3 is TGTGCCAGCATCCAGACAGGGGGCGCCTACGAGCAGTACTTC.

V and J are TRBV4-1 and TRBJ1-2; D perhaps matches TRBD1 (5 bases). Germline values: CDR1 MGHRA, CDR2 YSYEKL. The germline V and J ends were trimmed by 0 bases and 4 bases, with 12 bases remaining between them. The CDR3 has 15 residues. For the CDR3, the DNA is TGCGCCAGCAGCCAAGATGGTCGGGGGATCTATGGCTACACCTTC. It is translated as CASSQDGRGIYGYTF.

The chain recombines TRBV7-2 with TRBJ2-5, with D maybe TRBD1 (6 bases). Trimming took 0 bases from V and 5 from J, leaving 19 bases between them. The length of the CDR3 is 17 residues. In germline, CDR1 is SGHTA, CDR2 FQGNSA. The CDR3: CASSLARSPGAWETQYF. The DNA for the CDR3 is TGTGCCAGCAGCTTAGCGCGTTCTCCAGGGGCATGGGAGACCCAGTACTTC.

This clone occurred a few times. The chain is built from TRBV12-3 or TRBV12-4 and TRBJ1-2; a weak D match, TRBD1 (5 bases). This CDR3 is 16 amino acids long. V lost 7 bases to trimming and J lost 7 bases, with 25 bases between them. The CDR3 sequence is CASITLHSGTAVGYTF. CDR3 in DNA: TGTGCCAGCATCACCCTTCACTCCGGGACCGCTGTTGGCTACACCTTC.

This clone was detected many times. The rearrangement links TRBV30 to TRBJ2-3; TRBD2 matches 11 bases. J gave up 2 bases and V 4 bases, and 5 bases lay outside the gene matches. The CDR3 has 15 amino acids. Germline V gives CDR1 GTSNPN, CDR2 SVGIG (reference sequence). This CDR3 is CAWTPGLADTDTQYF. The CDR3 nucleotides are TGTGCCTGGACCCCGGGACTAGCGGACACAGATACGCAGTATTTT.

As regards this clone: A much larger clone differs from this one at a single base, so this may be a read error. This chain links TRBV5-6 with TRBJ2-3, with D perhaps TRBD1 (5 bases). Trimming pared 2 bases from V and 4 bases from J, leaving 17 bases between. CDR3 length equals 16 residues. The germline CDR1 and CDR2 sequences are SGHDT and YYEEEE. DNA of the CDR3: TGTGCCAGCAGCTTTACCCAACAGGTGGCCGCAGATACGCAGTATTTT. Translated: CASSFTQQVAADTQYF.